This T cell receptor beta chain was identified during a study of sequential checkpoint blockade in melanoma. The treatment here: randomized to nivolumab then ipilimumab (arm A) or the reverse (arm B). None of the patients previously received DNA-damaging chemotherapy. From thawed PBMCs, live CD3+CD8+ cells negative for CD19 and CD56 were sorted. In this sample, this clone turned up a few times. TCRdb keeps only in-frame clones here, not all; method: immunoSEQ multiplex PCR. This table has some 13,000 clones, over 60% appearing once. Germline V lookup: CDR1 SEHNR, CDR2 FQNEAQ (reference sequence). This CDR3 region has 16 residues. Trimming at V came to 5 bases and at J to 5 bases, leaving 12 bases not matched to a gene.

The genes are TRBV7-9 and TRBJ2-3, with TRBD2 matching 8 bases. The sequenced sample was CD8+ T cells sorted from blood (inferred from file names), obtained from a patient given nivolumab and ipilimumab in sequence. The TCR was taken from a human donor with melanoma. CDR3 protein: CASSTRPGGGLDTQYF. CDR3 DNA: TGTGCCAGCAGCACCCGACCGGGGGGGGGTTTAGATACGCAGTATTTT.